In this sample, the clone carrying this T cell receptor (beta chain) turned up a few times. Antigen: not known. Everyone who donated was a healthy bone marrow donor. Use of 60 Vbeta and 13 Jbeta primers characterized the PCR. Sequencing used immunoSEQ multiplex PCR; TCRdb keeps in-frame clones, though not all of them. The repertoire includes some 160,000 clones, about three quarters of them detected once, and around 6% sits in the top ten. The sample comes from a study of cytomegalovirus exposure and HLA in healthy donors. Study conclusions and caveats: Some TCR beta chains (roughly 160 of them) were listed as cytomegalovirus-associated.

The CDR3 consists of 14 residues. Per germline, CDR1 SGHTS and CDR2 YDEGEE. With 3 bases removed from V and 4 bases from J, the gap between germline ends came to 13 bases. This rearrangement joins TRBV5-8 to TRBJ1-1, with D perhaps matching TRBD1 (5 bases). The sequencing sample was made of PBMCs. The sequence derives from a man aged 35-49 years in good health and CMV-seronegative. The CDR3 DNA follows: TGTGCCAGCAGCTCCCGGGCGGGGGGCACTGAAGCTTTCTTT. Translated: CASSSRAGGTEAFF.